The rows below give T cell receptor beta chains drawn from one sample of a study of CD8 T cells in ankylosing spondylitis. TCRdb analysed the 5' RACE reads with MiXCR anew, one entry per CDR3 protein. The sample includes 400,000 to 450,000 distinct CDR3 sequences, roughly a sixth of them seen just once. The sequenced sample was blood, either unsorted or a sorted T cell fraction (not recorded which). The receptors stem from a male donor with ankylosing spondylitis. CDR3s include the opening cysteine and the closing phenylalanine or tryptophan.

>TRBV9|TRBJ2-3
CASSVAPSGGGDTQYF
>TRBV29-1|TRBJ2-7
CSVSRGGWDEQYF
>TRBV28|TRBJ1-2
CASEPGQALFYTF
>TRBV5-1|TRBJ2-6
CASSLRFSGANVLTF
>TRBV25-1|TRBJ2-3
CASSESVAGADTQYF
>TRBV7-2|TRBJ1-2
CASSLDRESYGYTF
>TRBV24-1|TRBJ2-3
CATSDFGGGTDTQYF
>TRBV7-2|TRBJ2-7
CASSQQGSYEQYF
>TRBV12-3/TRBV12-4|TRBJ1-1
CASSYRGADTEAFF
>TRBV12-3/TRBV12-4|TRBJ2-1
CATQRSSNSYNEQFF
>TRBV20-1|TRBJ2-1
CSAGTSGRAGEQFF
>TRBV20-1|TRBJ2-1
CSASPPSVSYNEQFF
>TRBV11-2|TRBJ2-3
CASSLDGTETDTQYF
>TRBV20-1|TRBJ1-4
CSASRGATNEKLFF
>TRBV2|TRBJ1-1
CASSGRRLVGAFF
>TRBV7-9|TRBJ2-1
CASSAAGGNEQFF
>TRBV29-1|TRBJ2-3
CSVEQGSTDTQYF
>TRBV6-1|TRBJ2-3
CASGHQGTDTQYF
>TRBV21-1|TRBJ2-6
CASILGQTNSGANVLTF
>TRBV27|TRBJ1-2
CASRGQGKGYTF
>TRBV4-1|TRBJ2-4
CASRPGSRDRENIQYF
>TRBV7-9|TRBJ2-1
CASSWATGKGYNEQFF
>TRBV2|TRBJ2-5
CASSEGLAGETQYF
>TRBV10-3|TRBJ1-1
CAIMPDRLNTEAFF
>TRBV24-1|TRBJ2-1
CATSVSGTRNEQFF
>TRBV12-3/TRBV12-4|TRBJ2-7
CASSSSQGSRYEQYF
>TRBV24-1|TRBJ2-2
CATSDRGQFMNTGELFF
>TRBV28|TRBJ2-1
CASSTTSSGYNEQFF
>TRBV6-1|TRBJ1-1
CASSERQGLGTEAFF
>TRBV7-3|TRBJ2-2
CASSLRDSANTGELFF
>TRBV7-3|TRBJ2-2
CASSPHPGSTGELFF